The sample holds a few counts of the clone carrying this TCR beta chain. The record originates from a study of T cells of healthy individuals. Germline values: CDR1 LGHNA, CDR2 YSLEER. Trimming at V came to 0 bases and at J to 2 bases, leaving 8 bases not matched to a gene. The CDR3 loop spans 17 amino acids. One entry per CDR3 protein results from TCRdb running MiXCR on the 5' RACE reads. The sample carries 85,000 to 100,000 distinct CDR3 sequences, around 17% recorded once. This receptor was obtained from a human donor in good health. The chain carries TRBV4-3 and TRBJ2-3, with 7 bases aligning to TRBD2. The CDR3 protein is CASSQDGSGGFTDTQYF. The DNA of the CDR3 is TGCGCCAGCAGCCAAGATGGCTCGGGGGGATTCACAGATACGCAGTATTTT.